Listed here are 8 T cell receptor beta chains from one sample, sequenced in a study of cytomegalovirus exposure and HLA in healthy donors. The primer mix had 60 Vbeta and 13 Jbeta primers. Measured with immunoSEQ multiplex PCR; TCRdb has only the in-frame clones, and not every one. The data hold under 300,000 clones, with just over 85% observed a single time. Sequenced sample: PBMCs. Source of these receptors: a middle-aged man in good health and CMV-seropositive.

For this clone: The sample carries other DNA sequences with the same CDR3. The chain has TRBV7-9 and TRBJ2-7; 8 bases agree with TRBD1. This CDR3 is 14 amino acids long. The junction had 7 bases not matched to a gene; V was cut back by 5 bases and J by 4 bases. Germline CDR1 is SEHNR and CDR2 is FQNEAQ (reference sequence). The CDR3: CASSLGQGLYEQYF. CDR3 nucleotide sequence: TGTGCCAGCAGCCTCGGACAGGGACTTTACGAGCAGTACTTC.

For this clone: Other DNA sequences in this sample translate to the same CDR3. CDR3: CASSLPGMNTEAFF. DNA for the CDR3: TGTGCCAGCAGCCTCCCGGGGATGAACACTGAAGCTTTCTTT. The chain joins TRBV14 to TRBJ1-1; D remains unclear. Trimming shortened V by 4 bases and J by 0 bases, and 9 bases separated the two germline ends. The CDR3 is 14 amino acids. CDR1 is SGHDN and CDR2 is FVKESK in the germline V gene.

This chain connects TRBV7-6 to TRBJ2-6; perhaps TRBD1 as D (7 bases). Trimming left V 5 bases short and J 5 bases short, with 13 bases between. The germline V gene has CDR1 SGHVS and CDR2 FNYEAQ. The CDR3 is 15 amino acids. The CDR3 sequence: CASSPEGARANVLTF. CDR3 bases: TGTGCCAGCAGCCCGGAGGGGGCCAGGGCCAACGTCCTGACTTTC.

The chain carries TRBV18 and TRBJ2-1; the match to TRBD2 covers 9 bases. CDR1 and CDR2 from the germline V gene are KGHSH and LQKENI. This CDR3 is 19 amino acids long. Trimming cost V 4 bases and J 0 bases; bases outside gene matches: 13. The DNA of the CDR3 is TGTGCCAGCTCACAAGCAGCGGGAGGCCTTATAAGCTCCTACAATGAGCAGTTCTTC. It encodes CASSQAAGGLISSYNEQFF.

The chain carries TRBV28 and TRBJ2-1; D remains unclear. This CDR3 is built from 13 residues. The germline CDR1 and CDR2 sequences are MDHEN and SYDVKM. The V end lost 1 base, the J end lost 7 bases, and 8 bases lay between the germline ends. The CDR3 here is CASSLSRRNEQFF. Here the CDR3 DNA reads TGTGCCAGCAGTTTATCGAGGCGGAATGAGCAGTTCTTC.

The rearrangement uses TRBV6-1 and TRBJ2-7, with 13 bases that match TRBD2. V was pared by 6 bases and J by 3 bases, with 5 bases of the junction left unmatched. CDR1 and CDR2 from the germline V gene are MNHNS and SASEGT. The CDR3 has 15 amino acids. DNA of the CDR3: TGTGCCAGCAGGGAGGGACTAGCGGGACACTACGAGCAGTACTTC. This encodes CASREGLAGHYEQYF.

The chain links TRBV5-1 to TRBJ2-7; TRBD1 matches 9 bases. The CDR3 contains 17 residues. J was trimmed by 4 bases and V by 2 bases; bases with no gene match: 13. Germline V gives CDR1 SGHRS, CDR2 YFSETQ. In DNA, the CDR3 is TGCGCCAGCAGCTTTGACCCGGTAGGGACAGGGCCTTACGAGCAGTACTTC. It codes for CASSFDPVGTGPYEQYF. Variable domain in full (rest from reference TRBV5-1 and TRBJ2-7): KAGVTQTPRYLIKTRGQQVTLSCSPISGHRSVSWYQQTPGQGLQFLFEYFSETQRNKGNFPGRFSGRQFSNSRSEMNVSTLELGDSALYLCASSFDPVGTGPYEQYFGPGTRLTVT.

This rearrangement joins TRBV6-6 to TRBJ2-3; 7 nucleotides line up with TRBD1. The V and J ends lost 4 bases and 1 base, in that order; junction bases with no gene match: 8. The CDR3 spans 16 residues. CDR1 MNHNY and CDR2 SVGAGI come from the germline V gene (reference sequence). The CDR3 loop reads CASSSLGDSRTDTQYF. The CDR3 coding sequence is TGTGCCAGCAGTTCTCTAGGGGACAGCCGCACAGATACGCAGTATTTT.